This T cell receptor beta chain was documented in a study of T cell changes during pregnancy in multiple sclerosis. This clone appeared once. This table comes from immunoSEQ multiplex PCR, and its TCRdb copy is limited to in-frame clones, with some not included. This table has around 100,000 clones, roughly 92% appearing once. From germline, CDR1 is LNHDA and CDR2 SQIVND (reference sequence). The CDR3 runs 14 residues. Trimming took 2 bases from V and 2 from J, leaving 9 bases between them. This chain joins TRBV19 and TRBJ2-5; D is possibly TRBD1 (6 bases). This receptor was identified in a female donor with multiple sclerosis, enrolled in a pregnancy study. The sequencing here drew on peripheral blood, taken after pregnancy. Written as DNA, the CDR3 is TGTGCCAGTAGTATACGTGACAGGCAAGAGACCCAGTACTTC. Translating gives CASSIRDRQETQYF.